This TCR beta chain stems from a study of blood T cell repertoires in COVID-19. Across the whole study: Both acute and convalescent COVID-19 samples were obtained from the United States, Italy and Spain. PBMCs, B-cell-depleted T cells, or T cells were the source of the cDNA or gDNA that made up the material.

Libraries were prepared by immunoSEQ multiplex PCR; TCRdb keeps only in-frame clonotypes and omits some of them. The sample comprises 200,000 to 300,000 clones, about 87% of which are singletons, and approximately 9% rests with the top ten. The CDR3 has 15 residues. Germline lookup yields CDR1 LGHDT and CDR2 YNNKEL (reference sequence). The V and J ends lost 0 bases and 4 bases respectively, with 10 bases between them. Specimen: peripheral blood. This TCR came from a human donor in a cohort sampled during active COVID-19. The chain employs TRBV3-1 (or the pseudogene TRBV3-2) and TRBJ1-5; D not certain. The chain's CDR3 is CASSQDGKRNQPQHF. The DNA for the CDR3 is TGTGCCAGCAGCCAAGATGGCAAGAGGAATCAGCCCCAGCATTTT.